The entry below describes one T cell receptor beta chain. Its antigen specificity is not known. No base quality information exists; no much larger clone differs at one position. The cohort was made up of 650 to 700 healthy bone marrow donors. At the time of sampling, every cohort member was nominally healthy, though immune exposures that went unrecorded were likely present. The donor was CMV seronegative and was included in the group of 352 seronegative cohort members. A peripheral blood sample was provided by each donor, and peripheral blood mononuclear cells were used for TCR beta sequencing. The Qiagen DNeasy Blood Extraction Kit was used to extract genomic DNA from the blood cell samples. Including cysteine and phenylalanine, the CDR3 has 15 amino acids. Of all the DNA, just the CDR3 is kept, 45 bases in frame from base 1. Clipping removes 4 bases from V and 5 bases from J, with 5 as the unmatched junction base count. The CDR1 and CDR2 encoded by the germline V gene (reference sequence) are SGHNT and YYREEE.

These data come from a study of cytomegalovirus exposure and HLA in healthy donors (dated by TCRdb to about 2017). At the level of the whole study: According to an earlier analysis of several hundred of the donors, 150 million to 200 million T cells yielded 117 million unique TCR beta sequences and roughly 280 Gb of sequence data. Approximately 310 gigabases of sequencing data and roughly 90 million unique TCR sequences were included in an early release covering over 600 HLA-typed donors. Of the roughly 390 genotyped donors, 65% to 90% were placed in the genetic ancestry cluster associated with self-reported Caucasian donors. The study was designed to test whether signatures of past pathogen exposure could be identified by cataloging public T cell receptors. The study used immunosequencing to profile the T cell repertoires of several hundred subjects and linked those repertoires to cytomegalovirus serostatus. Besides the first cohort of approximately 670 subjects, a separate validation cohort made up of roughly 130 different subjects was used. To predict cytomegalovirus infection status, the study brought together high-throughput TCR immunosequencing, statistical association of individual TCRs with disease status, and machine learning. In a later analysis, previously published TCR beta repertoires from several hundred donors were re-analyzed and high-resolution HLA genotyping was added so that TCR occurrence patterns could be studied. In the later analysis, no new phenotypic data were used to find candidate immune exposures; instead, reliance was placed on TCR beta sequences and their occurrence across donors. To decide whether each TCR beta V gene segment behaved as functional or pseudogenic, an earlier analysis of several hundred of the donors relied on high-throughput TCR beta sequencing. Alongside the repertoire data, information on donor age, sex, ethnicity and CMV serostatus was compiled. A later genetic analysis used genome-wide SNP genotypes for about 65% of the 666 donors, treating that subset as a discovery cohort. All discovery cohort repertoires had been generated on a single sequencing platform. HLA typing included class I and class II loci at four-digit resolution. The number of donors typed differed by locus, with 629-630 for A, B, C, DRB1 and DQB1, roughly 520 for DQA1, 600 to 610 for DPA1, and approximately 470 for DPB1. Five DR-DQ haplotypes were handled as single units for association and clustering, since linkage in the cohort was strong. Across about 370 genotyped donors of the cohort, an average of about 240,000 unique TCR beta nucleotide sequences per donor were sequenced, and roughly 17% of those sequences were non-productive.

General findings and caveats noted by the study authors: CMV serostatus was the only immune exposure information available for the cohort. In a later analysis, over 15,000 TCR beta sequences were associated with specific HLA alleles at a false discovery rate of 0.05. Across donors, most TCR sequences were observed very rarely, whereas some public TCRs were present in many individuals. A few of the identified cytomegalovirus-associated TCR beta chains were confirmed in vitro to be specific for cytomegalovirus antigens. In an earlier analysis of about 540 of the donors, most TCR beta V segments were observed in productive rearrangements about 87% or about 30% of the time, broadly matching IMGT annotations. A later analysis found that most CMV-associated TCR beta chains appeared HLA-restricted, with HLA associations seemingly driven largely by CMV exposure. Compared with equally common non-associated chains, HLA-associated TCR beta chains in a later analysis were more clonally expanded and had lower generation probabilities. Only TCR beta chains were sequenced in this cohort, and the absence of alpha or paired-chain data limited detectable features. In a later genetic analysis, a missense DCLRE1C variant was associated with V-gene and J-gene trimming of TCR beta chains, and the association was replicated in an independent cohort. A later analysis found that TCR association rates varied across HLA loci, with DRB1 alleles showing the most associated TCRs and HLA-C alleles the fewest. Linkage disequilibrium might explain the correlated functional status among segregating V segments, but an unknown experimental factor could not be ruled out. About 17 rarely observed V segments, including chromosome 9 orphons, were excluded from the earlier analysis of a few hundred of the donors because counts were too low. A cluster of highly shared sequence variants was judged likely to be a technical artifact of the sequencing pipeline. The classifier was reported to diagnose cytomegalovirus status with high specificity and sensitivity in both the original and validation cohorts. Compared with the roughly 600-donor mean, donors in an Asian-associated ancestry cluster had fewer N-insertions in productive TCRs, according to a later genetic analysis. Several of the top co-occurrence clusters appeared to be linked to parvovirus B19, influenza, CMV and Epstein-Barr virus, according to a later analysis. When HLA alleles, especially DR and DQ, strongly co-occurred, attributing TCR associations to individual alleles was difficult. The study gave a list of 150 to 200 TCR beta chains associated with cytomegalovirus. Some IMGT-functional V segments, including TRBV6-2 and TRBV6-3, could not be told apart with the 87-base-pair reads, so those segments were excluded. Roughly uniform sequencing depth across donors was assumed in presence/absence analyses, although this assumption may not hold. A further reported finding was that TCR beta sequences accurately predicted the HLA-A and HLA-B alleles for most subjects in the first cohort. Because some donors lacked HLA typing at each locus, the association tests relied only on the typed subset. The authors suggested that the approach could potentially be generalized to other disease states and immunological phenotypes.

Library method: the immunoSEQ multiplex PCR assay. A mixture of 60 forward primers for TCR Vbeta segments and 13 reverse primers for TCR Jbeta segments was used in the multiplex PCR. The CDR3 region of rearranged TCR beta genes was amplified from genomic DNA by a multiplex PCR assay. On the Illumina HiSeq System, the amplified TCR beta libraries were sequenced as 87-base-pair reads. Concerning the study's data processing: A later analysis tallied some 79 million unique TCR beta chains across the 650 to 750 repertoires, and some 10 million of those chains were shared by two or more donors. Raw reads were error-corrected and collapsed into unique sequences by a nearest-neighbor algorithm in which closely related sequences were merged to remove PCR and sequencing errors. To assign V, D and J gene segments, CDR3 sequences were aligned to IMGT reference sequences. For a sequence to be retained, at least a six-nucleotide match to both a V gene segment and a J gene segment was required. Rearrangements were classified as productive when the CDR3 lacked stop codons and remained in frame with V and J, and all other rearrangements were classified as non-productive. CDR3 was defined by IMGT convention, running from the second conserved V-encoded cysteine to the conserved J-encoded phenylalanine. In an earlier analysis of 587 of the donors, sequences lacking an unambiguous match to a single V gene segment were excluded. In an earlier analysis of around 600 of the donors, V segments were called functional above 56.7% productive rearrangements and were called segregating when the between-donor standard deviation exceeded 5%. To diagnose cytomegalovirus status from the catalog of TCR beta chain sequences, a statistical classification framework was built. In a later analysis, TCR nucleotide sequences were compared against IMGT/GENE-DB human TR gene sequences so that V and J genes could be assigned. In a later analysis, CDR3 sequences and most-parsimonious VDJ recombination scenarios were assigned using the TCRdist pipeline. In a later analysis, each TCR beta chain was defined by its CDR3 amino acid sequence together with its V-gene family, and reads without a unique V-gene family were excluded. In a later analysis, fewer than 600 highly shared, low-generation-probability nucleotide sequences were removed to address suspected cross-contamination and a sequencing artifact. In a later analysis, a clonal expansion index for each public chain was calculated from normalized within-repertoire ranks of inferred template counts. Generation probabilities in a later analysis came from a VDJ recombination model fitted to out-of-frame rearrangements, and those results were checked against IGoR. In a later analysis, hypergeometric tests were used to score TCR-TCR, TCR-HLA and TCR-CMV co-occurrence, with a repertoire-size bias correction applied to TCR pairs. A later analysis estimated false discovery rates by permuting HLA or CMV assignments 20 times. In a later analysis, co-occurring TCRs were grouped using DBSCAN, with TCRdist sequence similarity added in when clustering inside HLA-allele-positive subsets. Repertoires with fewer than 30,000 or more than 120,000 public chains, plus five repertoires with anomalous nucleotide sharing, were excluded from co-occurrence clustering. TCRdb stores this immuneACCESS table with in-frame sequences only. Part of the clones is absent; in the studies checked, under half of the shortfall reflects unresolved V genes, and no reason is known for the rest. For V, J and clone size, that table is used; D and trimming come from the DNA. A total of 85,000 to 130,000 clones appear in this sample, roughly 88% of them only once. The top ten clonotypes cover roughly 1.2% of the sample.

The sequence links TRBV5-4 to TRBJ2-1; TRBD2 fits 11 bases in the junction. The sequence was collected from a woman aged 18-35 years in good health and CMV-seronegative. Material: PBMCs. The nucleotides are TGTGCCAGCAGCCGACTAGCGGGGTCTAACAATGAGCAGTTCTTC. This yields the protein CASSRLAGSNNEQFF.